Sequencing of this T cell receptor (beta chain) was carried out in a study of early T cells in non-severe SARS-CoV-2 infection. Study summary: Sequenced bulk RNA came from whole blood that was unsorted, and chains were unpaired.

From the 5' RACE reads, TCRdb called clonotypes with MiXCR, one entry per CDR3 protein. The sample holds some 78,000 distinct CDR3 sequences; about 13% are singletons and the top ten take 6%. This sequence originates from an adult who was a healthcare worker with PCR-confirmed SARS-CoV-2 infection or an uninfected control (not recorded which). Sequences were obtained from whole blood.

Here the CDR3 reads CASSSPTRSQPQHF. The CDR3 region has the DNA TGTGCCAGCAGCTCCCCGACCCGGTCCCAGCCCCAGCATTTT. J is TRBJ1-5 and V is TRBV5-6, with D unclear. Trimming took off 3 bases at V and 7 bases at J, with 14 bases between the two ends. Looked up from germline, CDR1 is SGHDT and CDR2 is YYEEEE. The CDR3 totals 14 residues.